This TCR beta chain was identified in a study of blood T cell repertoires in COVID-19. The CDR3 runs 13 residues. Germline V gene data show CDR1 as MDHEN and CDR2 as SYDVKM. V lost 6 bases and J lost 6; bases outside the gene matches: 7. This clone has more than one count but fewer than ten. Original processing notes: For nucleated cells, counts were estimated from reference gene primer amplification. Assay: immunoSEQ multiplex PCR; the TCRdb copy retains only in-frame clones and omits some. That table furnishes V, J and clone size, whereas the DNA furnished D and trimming. The profile covers about 210,000 clones, with around 86% appearing a single time and around 9% taken by the ten largest. Cohorts were assigned according to the clinical history that participants reported.

The receptor was isolated from a woman aged 45-60 years with acute COVID-19. The chain combines TRBV28 with TRBJ1-2; 7 bases align to TRBD1. Sequencing was carried out using PBMCs or T cells enriched from blood (not recorded which). The CDR3 spells CASSILTGNGYTF. CDR3 DNA sequence: TGTGCCAGCAGCATTCTGACAGGGAATGGCTACACCTTC.